This T cell receptor beta chain was documented in a study of regulatory T cells in long-lasting Graves disease (dated by TCRdb to about 2021). Looking at the study overall: Patients with newly diagnosed Graves' disease had been on antithyroid drugs for under 3 months. The study took place in China and was registered as a clinical trial. A total of roughly 35 samples underwent TCR sequencing: about 13 from persistent and some 20 from newly diagnosed Graves' disease patients. Persistent Graves' disease patients were compared with newly diagnosed Graves' disease patients by peripheral blood TCR sequencing and RNA sequencing. Study-wide findings and limitations: Persistent disease showed preferential use of TRBV28, TRBJ1-2 and TRBJ2-5, whereas newly diagnosed disease favored TRBV20-1 and TRBJ2-1. Persistent Graves' disease patients showed lower TCR Shannon entropy and fewer highly expanded clones than newly diagnosed patients, suggesting clonal expansion. As a limitation, the authors acknowledged that the small sample size may reduce accuracy. A larger number of public clonotypes was shared among persistent patients (fewer than 3,000) than among newly diagnosed patients (around 870). Only peripheral blood was studied, because thyroid tissue, the primary lesion, was inaccessible. Only the TCR beta chain was sequenced and analyzed.

This clonotype was seen ten or more times. This receptor's antigen is unknown. No qualities accompany the bases; no much larger clone lies one base away. Explained via the paper, the time point label denotes: newly diagnosed GD, antithyroid drugs for less than 3 months. For both TCR sequencing and RNA sequencing, RNA was extracted from PBMCs in TRIzol. The diagnosis of Graves' disease followed American Thyroid Association guidelines. Patients were recruited from an endocrinology department in Xi'an, China. Each patient gave about 8.1 milliliters of peripheral blood, collected in an EDTA anticoagulant tube. Ficoll Paque Plus density gradient separation was used to isolate PBMCs, and no further T cell sorting was done. An Agilent 2100 Bioanalyzer and agarose gel were used to check RNA quality, while a NanoDrop 2000 measured RNA concentration. Library construction relied on multiplex PCR. TCRdb lists the instrument as Illumina HiSeq 4000. CDR3 regions were amplified by Arm-PCR with iRepertoire HTBI primers to construct TCR beta libraries. Before sequencing, the PCR products went through gel purification. Per the source publication's procedure: Gene usage analysis of CDR3 amino acid clonotypes relied on the 55 to 80 TRBV and 15 or so TRBJ segments identified across samples. Filtered high-quality paired reads were merged into contigs using COPE and FqMerger. BLAST was used to align contigs to IMGT TRBV, TRBD and TRBJ reference genes, with CDR3 defined following IMGT. Any clonotype with a frequency above 0.1% was counted as a highly expanded clone. Shannon entropy was used to measure repertoire diversity, and the Gini coefficient was used to measure V-J evenness. A clonotype found in more than one individual was treated as public. TCRdb reprocessed the public reads (quality trimming at Q25 with fastp, clone calling with MiXCR) and kept in-frame beta chains. A single entry per CDR3 protein holds the most common genes and DNA from its merged rows. None of the V and J calls come from the authors' own analysis; TCRdb made them. This sample lists hundreds of thousands of distinct CDR3 sequences; approximately 15% were detected once. The ten top clones hold about 18% of the sample.

The CDR3, cysteine through phenylalanine, is 16 amino acids long. The entry retains the CDR3 DNA only, 48 bases that are in frame from base 1. Trimming leaves V shorter by 5 bases and J shorter by 3 bases, with the junction holding 13 bases beyond the gene matches. This same sample was also part of a study on T cells in Graves' hyperthyroidism and ophthalmopathy. Per the second study: A patient counted as having stable Graves' hyperthyroidism if no progression to ophthalmopathy occurred over 18 months of follow-up. Hyperthyroidism patients were newly diagnosed, with disease duration under 2 months, and aged 18 to 65 years. Any patient with an uncontrolled infection, another autoimmune disease, pregnancy or lactation was excluded. Clinical symptoms, serum thyroxine and TRAb, thyroid ultrasound, and orbital computed tomography formed the basis for the diagnoses. For the first round of RT-PCR on the TCR CDR3, the HTBI primer set was used together with the Qiagen OneStep RT-PCR kit. Most expanded thyroid clonotypes (frequency above 0.001) were also found in blood, which suggests that blood repertoires may mirror thyroid immune responses. Ophthalmopathy was separated from stable hyperthyroidism by a 13 V-J signature model, with just over 85% sensitivity and just over 81% specificity obtained in cross-validation and 80%/75% obtained in testing. During validation, the model predicted progression to ophthalmopathy a median of approximately 7 months ahead of onset, with almost 71% sensitivity and 72.22% specificity. A discovery cohort of fewer than 110 patients, approximately 45 with Graves' ophthalmopathy and over 55 with stable Graves' hyperthyroidism, was used to find distinguishing TCR V-J signatures. Prospective prediction of ophthalmopathy was tested in an independent validation cohort consisting of 18 to 20 hyperthyroidism patients and some 17 patients who later progressed to ophthalmopathy. For training and testing, the 80 to 100 patients in the discovery cohort were randomly divided in a 7:3 ratio. In addition, the study compared T-cell repertoires in thyroid tissue and in blood from roughly 6 Graves' hyperthyroidism patients. Following sampling, methimazole starting at 30 mg daily was given to hyperthyroidism patients, and high-dose intravenous methylprednisolone was given to ophthalmopathy patients. The libraries were constructed in a second round of multiplex PCR and then size-selected and purified. The libraries were sequenced on an Illumina HiSeq2000 using paired-end 100 bp reads. SOAPnuke was used to process the raw data, removing reads that contained adapters or uncalled bases, had a mean Phred below 15, or lacked an exact match to the constant primer or identifier. COPE v1.2.5 was used to merge high-quality paired reads, and clonotypes were defined as unique nucleotide sequences. MiTCR v1.1 was used to align the clonotypes against IMGT TRBV, TRBD and TRBJ reference segments. The analysis was restricted to V-J combinations with a frequency above 0.0001, which together covered roughly 99% of the repertoires. A TCS score was defined as the ratio between F50 (clonal expansion) and ExV (chaos), using BLOSUM62-based TCRdist between CDR3 peptides within each V-J. Welch's t-statistics and random forest reduced around 550 V-J features to some 14, which were used in a naive Bayes classifier (R e1071). Sample size was not statistically predetermined, and investigators were not blinded to group allocation. According to the paper, TCR Vbeta CDR3 sequencing was carried out on over 130 peripheral blood samples, which came from 40 to 45 ophthalmopathy, fewer than 80 hyperthyroidism and some 17 progressor patients.

Rearrangement joined TRBV12-3 or TRBV12-4 to TRBJ2-7, with 7 middle bases fitting TRBD2. Material: peripheral blood mononuclear cells (PBMCs), obtained at new diagnosis, from a patient treated with antithyroid drugs. This receptor was identified in a woman in her twenties or thirties with Graves disease. Donor details come from another sample of the same person, matched by shared clones. The nucleotides are TGTGCCAGCAGTCCGCGGAGAAGGTGGGAGGGCTACGAGCAGTACTTC. This gives the protein CASSPRRRWEGYEQYF.